This T cell receptor beta chain was documented in a study of shared clonotypes between healthy human individuals (TCRdb year 2020). As for the study more broadly: Three men and a couple of women, aged 18 to 49 years, made up the cohort. Each donor's leukapheresis produced roughly between roughly 0.85 and 10 billion PBMCs. Libraries were prepared and TCR repertoires were sequenced by different laboratories using diverse techniques, in order to increase sequencing depth and limit assay-specific biases. To estimate repertoire size and how much clonotype sharing occurs between individuals, the study deeply sequenced the blood TCR repertoires of a handful of healthy adults. Per donor, three plates each were used for CD4 naive and CD4 memory, two for CD8 naive, and one for CD8 memory. General study outcomes and caveats: Because the study included only a small number of donors, the genetic and exposure-history diversity represented was limited. When a handful of donors were compared, the shared fraction of clonotypes was 5% to 6.5% for naive CD4, about 4% for naive CD8, about 2.4% for memory CD4, and under 0.5% for memory CD8. Naive subsets generally had larger estimated clonotype richness than memory subsets. Higher generation probabilities were observed for clonotypes shared by all four sorted-subset donors than for non-shared clonotypes. Pairwise subsampling indicated that sequencing depth was expected to affect the degree of clonotype sharing among donors. Even with the large sequencing depth, rarefaction of the sorted-subset datasets indicated that sequencing was incomplete. Sampling was restricted to blood, and TCR repertoires in tissue are likely to differ from TCR repertoires in blood.

The CDR3 has 14 amino acids, counting the end cysteine and phenylalanine. Only the CDR3 region is kept as DNA, spanning 42 bases read in frame from base 1. According to the germline V gene, CDR1 reads SNHLY and CDR2 reads FYNNEI. V is cut back by 5 bases and J by 4 bases, with 5 bases in the junction unmatched. Using the deep immunoSEQ assay, TCR CDR3 regions were amplified from genomic DNA by multiplex PCR. Extracted genomic DNA from each cell subset was distributed evenly across all wells of several immunoSEQ 96-well plates, and each plate was treated as a replicate. For sorted subsets, each replicate PCR was loaded with roughly 200 ng genomic DNA, equivalent to some 31,000 T cell genomes. Purified libraries were quantified with a Qubit 3.0 fluorometer, sized on a Bioanalyzer 2100, and re-quantified with the KAPA Library Quantification kit. A separate single-read 150-cycle Illumina NextSeq 550 flow cell was used to sequence each immunoSEQ 96-well plate. Under the source paper's analysis protocol: Because the immunoSEQ output held only junctional sequences and lacked quality scores, the filtering could not match the filtering applied to full-length reads. To assign V/J genes and CDR3, sequences were annotated using PyIR, a Python wrapper for IgBLAST v1.9, with IMGT germline references. Reads were filtered out if the reads had weak V/J assignments (E-value above 1e-6), no CDR3, stop codons, out-of-frame junctions, or ambiguous translated residues. V3J clonotypes were defined by identical inferred V gene, J gene, and CDR3 amino acid sequence. To compute the percentage overlap between repertoires, the number of shared unique clonotypes was divided by the size of the smaller repertoire. Three approaches were used to assess repertoire richness: RTK rarefaction, the Chao1 estimator, and Recon v2.1 estimates of unobserved clonotypes. Generation probabilities for all TCRbeta clonotypes obtained by the gDNA method from a handful of donors were computed using OLGA. What TCRdb holds here is the immuneACCESS table cut down to in-frame rearrangements. Part of the clones is not present; checked against another copy, under half of the missing clones reflect an unresolved V gene, and the others are unexplained. That table supplies the V and J calls and clone size; D and trimming were determined from the DNA. A total of 850,000 to 1,200,000 clones appear in this sample, about three quarters of them only once. The ten largest clonotypes hold approximately 1.5% of the sample.

Healthy HIV-negative adults with no recently reported acute infections or vaccinations were included as donors. Every donor was a Caucasian adult residing in Nashville, Tennessee, USA. CD4+ T cells were enriched by magnetic negative selection, after which naive cells were positively selected on CD45RA and the negative fraction was taken as the memory subset. Blood was obtained by leukapheresis, after which PBMCs were separated by Ficoll-Histopaque density gradient centrifugation and cryopreserved in liquid nitrogen vapor phase. Analytical flow cytometry was used to check the purity and quantity of every magnetically sorted T cell population. Genomic DNA was isolated from each sorted fraction and quantified by UV absorbance on a Nanodrop 2000c. A note on this clone: The antigen this receptor binds is unknown. No much larger clone exists at a distance of one base, and base qualities are not known.

The sequence links TRBV2 to TRBJ2-7, with 10 bases in between that match TRBD1. This clonotype was sampled from a man younger than 35 in good health. The material sequenced was memory CD4+ T cells sorted from blood. The cell subset or site label for this specimen denotes: CD45RA-negative fraction. The nucleotides read TGTGCCAGCAGTCGACGGACAGGGGGATACGAGCAGTACTTC. It encodes CASSRRTGGYEQYF.